What follows describes a single T cell receptor beta chain. This entry is derived from a study of blood T cell repertoires in COVID-19. Study as a whole: The study drew acute and convalescent COVID-19 samples from the United States, Italy and Spain. PBMCs, B-cell-depleted T cells, or T cells were the source of the cDNA or gDNA that made up the material.

Original processing methods: Estimation of nucleated cell counts was performed using reference gene primer amplification. TCRdb keeps only in-frame clones here, not all; method: immunoSEQ multiplex PCR. V, J and clone size are taken as reported in that table, and D and trimming were inferred from the DNA itself. The table includes roughly 200,000 clones, approximately 80% detected once. Germline loops: CDR1 SGHTA, CDR2 FQGNSA. With 2 bases removed from V and 5 bases from J, the gap between germline ends came to 15 bases. The CDR3 is made up of 15 amino acids. The sample comprised peripheral blood. The J gene is TRBJ2-5, the V gene TRBV7-2, with D possibly TRBD2 on 6 matching bases. The clonotype originates from a man in his fifties who had recovered from COVID-19. CDR3 amino acids: CASSLNLGGKETQYF. CDR3 DNA: TGTGCCAGCAGCTTAAATCTGGGGGGAAAGGAGACCCAGTACTTC.